The text below deals with one T cell receptor (beta chain). The antigen is unknown. This sample stems from a study of cytomegalovirus exposure and HLA in healthy donors. Overall study context: In a later analysis, it was reported that the 110 or so validation repertoires had been produced on the same platform as the roughly 700 repertoires belonging to the first cohort. Study-level findings and limits: Three chains linked to CMV were shown in vitro to be specific for CMV antigens. Rare TCR sequences dominated, though some public TCRs recurred in many donors.

J lost 5 bases, V lost 4 bases, and 4 bases had no gene match. Germline V lookup: CDR1 SGHRS, CDR2 YFSETQ. The CDR3 is 14 residues long. Assay used: immunoSEQ multiplex PCR; TCRdb lists only in-frame clones, some missing. The repertoire has around 150,000 clones, roughly nine tenths of them found once; the top ten carry about 0.64%. The clonotype comes from a man aged 18 to 30 in good health and CMV-seronegative. The chain combines TRBV5-1 with TRBJ2-1; 9 bases line up with TRBD1. Input material: PBMCs. The CDR3 DNA reads TGCGCCAGCAGCCCGCGGACAGGGGACAATGAGCAGTTCTTC. This encodes CASSPRTGDNEQFF.